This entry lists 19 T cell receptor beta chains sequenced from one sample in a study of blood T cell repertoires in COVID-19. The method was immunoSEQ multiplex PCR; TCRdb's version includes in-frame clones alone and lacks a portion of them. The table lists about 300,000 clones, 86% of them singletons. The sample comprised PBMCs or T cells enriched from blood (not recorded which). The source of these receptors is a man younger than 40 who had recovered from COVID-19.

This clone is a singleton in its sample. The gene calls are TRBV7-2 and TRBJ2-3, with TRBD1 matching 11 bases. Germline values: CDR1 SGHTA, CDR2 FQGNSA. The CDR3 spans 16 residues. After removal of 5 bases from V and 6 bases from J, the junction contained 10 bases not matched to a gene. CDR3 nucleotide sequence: TGTGCCAGCAGCCAACGGACAGGGGGCAGCGGGGATACGCAGTATTTT. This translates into CASSQRTGGSGDTQYF.

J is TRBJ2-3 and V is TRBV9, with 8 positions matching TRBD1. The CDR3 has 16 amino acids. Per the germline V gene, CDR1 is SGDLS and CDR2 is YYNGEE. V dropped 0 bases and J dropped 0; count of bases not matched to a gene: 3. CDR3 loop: CASSVGTGPSTDTQYF. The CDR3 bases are TGTGCCAGCAGCGTAGGGACAGGGCCTAGCACAGATACGCAGTATTTT. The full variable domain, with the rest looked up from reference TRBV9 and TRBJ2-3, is DSGVTQTPKHLITATGQRVTLRCSPRSGDLSVYWYQQSLDQGLQFLIQYYNGEERAKGNILERFSAQQFPDLHSELNLSSLELGDSALYFCASSVGTGPSTDTQYFGPGTRLTVL.

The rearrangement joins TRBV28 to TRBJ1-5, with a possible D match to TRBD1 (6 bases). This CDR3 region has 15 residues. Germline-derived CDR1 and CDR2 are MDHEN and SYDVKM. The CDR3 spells CASRRGGAGNQPQHF. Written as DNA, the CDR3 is TGTGCTTCTAGGCGCGGGGGCGCGGGCAATCAGCCCCAGCATTTT.

The CDR3 bases are TGTGCCAGCAGCTTAGGGAGCGCCGGGGAGCTGTTTTTT. Translation: CASSLGSAGELFF. The chain links TRBV7-8 to TRBJ2-2; D remains unclear. V was shortened by 1 base and J by 6 bases, with 6 bases between the two germline ends. Germline V gene sequence: CDR1 SGHVS, CDR2 FQNEAQ. The CDR3 loop spans 13 amino acids. Full variable domain (rest looked up from reference TRBV7-8 and TRBJ2-2): GAGVSQSPRYKVAKRGQDVALRCDPISGHVSLFWYQQALGQGPEFLTYFQNEAQLDKSGLPSDRFFAERPEGSVSTLKIQRTQQEDSAVYLCASSLGSAGELFFGEGSRLTVL.

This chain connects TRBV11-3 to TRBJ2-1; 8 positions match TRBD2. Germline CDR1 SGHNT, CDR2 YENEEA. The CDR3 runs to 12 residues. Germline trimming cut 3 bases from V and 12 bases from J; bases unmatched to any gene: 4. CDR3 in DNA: TGTGCCAGCAGCTTTAGCGGGACCGGGCAGTTCTTC. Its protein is CASSFSGTGQFF.

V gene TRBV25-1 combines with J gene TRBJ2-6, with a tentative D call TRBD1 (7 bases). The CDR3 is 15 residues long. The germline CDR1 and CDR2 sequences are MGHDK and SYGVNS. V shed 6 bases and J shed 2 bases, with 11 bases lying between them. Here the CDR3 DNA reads TGTGCCAGCAGAGGAGGGGGCACTGGGGCCAACGTCCTGACTTTC. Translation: CASRGGGTGANVLTF.

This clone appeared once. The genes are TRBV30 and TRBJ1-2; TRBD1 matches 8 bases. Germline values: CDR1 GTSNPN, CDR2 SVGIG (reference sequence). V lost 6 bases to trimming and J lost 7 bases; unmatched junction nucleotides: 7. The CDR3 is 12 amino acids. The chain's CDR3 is CACYRGTSGYTF. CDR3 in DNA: TGTGCCTGTTACAGGGGGACTTCTGGCTACACCTTC.

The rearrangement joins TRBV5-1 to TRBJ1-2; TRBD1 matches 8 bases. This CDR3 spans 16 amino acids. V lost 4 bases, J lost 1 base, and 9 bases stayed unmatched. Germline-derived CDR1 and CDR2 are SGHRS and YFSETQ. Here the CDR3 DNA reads TGCGCCAGCAGCGTAGATGGACAGGGATTTAACTATGGCTACACCTTC. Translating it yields CASSVDGQGFNYGYTF.

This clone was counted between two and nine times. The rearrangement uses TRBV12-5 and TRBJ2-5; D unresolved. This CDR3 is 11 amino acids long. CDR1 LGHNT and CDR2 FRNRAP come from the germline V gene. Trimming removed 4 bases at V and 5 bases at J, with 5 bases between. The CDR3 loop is CASGSQETQYF. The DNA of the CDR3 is TGTGCTAGTGGTTCCCAGGAGACCCAGTACTTC.

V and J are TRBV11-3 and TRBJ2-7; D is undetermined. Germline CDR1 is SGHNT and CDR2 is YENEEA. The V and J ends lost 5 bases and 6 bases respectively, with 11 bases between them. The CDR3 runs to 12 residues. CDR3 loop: CASSGARLEQYF. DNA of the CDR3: TGTGCCAGCAGCGGAGCACGGCTCGAGCAGTACTTC.

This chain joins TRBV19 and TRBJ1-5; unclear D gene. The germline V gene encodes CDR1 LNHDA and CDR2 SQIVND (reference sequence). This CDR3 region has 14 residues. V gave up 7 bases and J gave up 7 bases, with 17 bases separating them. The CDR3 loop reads CASTVFGTEQPQHF. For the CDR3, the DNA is TGTGCCAGTACCGTATTTGGTACAGAACAGCCCCAGCATTTT. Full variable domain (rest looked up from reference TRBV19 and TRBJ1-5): DGGITQSPKYLFRKEGQNVTLSCEQNLNHDAMYWYRQDPGQGLRLIYYSQIVNDFQKGDIAEGYSVSREKKESFPLTVTSAQKNPTAFYLCASTVFGTEQPQHFGDGTRLSIL.

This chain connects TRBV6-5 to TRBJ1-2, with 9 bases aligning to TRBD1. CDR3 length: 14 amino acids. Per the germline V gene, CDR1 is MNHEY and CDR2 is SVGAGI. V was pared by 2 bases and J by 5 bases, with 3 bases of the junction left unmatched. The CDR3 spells CASSYGTGIYGYTF. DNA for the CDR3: TGTGCCAGCAGTTACGGGACAGGGATTTATGGCTACACCTTC.

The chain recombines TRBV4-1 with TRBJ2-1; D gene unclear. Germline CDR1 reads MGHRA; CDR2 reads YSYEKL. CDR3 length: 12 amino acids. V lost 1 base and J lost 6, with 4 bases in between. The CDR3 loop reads CASSQVSNEQFF. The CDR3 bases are TGCGCCAGCAGCCAAGTCTCCAATGAGCAGTTCTTC.

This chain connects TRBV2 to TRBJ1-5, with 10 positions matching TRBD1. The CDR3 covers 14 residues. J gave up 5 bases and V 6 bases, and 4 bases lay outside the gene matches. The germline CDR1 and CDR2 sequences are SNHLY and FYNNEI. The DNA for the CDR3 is TGTGCCAGCAGGCGGGACAGGGGCCATCAGCCCCAGCATTTT. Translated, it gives CASRRDRGHQPQHF.

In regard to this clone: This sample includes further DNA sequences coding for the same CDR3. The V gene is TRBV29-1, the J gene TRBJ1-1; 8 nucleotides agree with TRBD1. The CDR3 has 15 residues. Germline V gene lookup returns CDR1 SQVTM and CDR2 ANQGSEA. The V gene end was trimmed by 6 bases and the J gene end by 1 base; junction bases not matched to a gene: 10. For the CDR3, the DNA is TGCAGCGTCCCGCGTCCCGGGACAGGGAACACTGAAGCTTTCTTT. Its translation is CSVPRPGTGNTEAFF.

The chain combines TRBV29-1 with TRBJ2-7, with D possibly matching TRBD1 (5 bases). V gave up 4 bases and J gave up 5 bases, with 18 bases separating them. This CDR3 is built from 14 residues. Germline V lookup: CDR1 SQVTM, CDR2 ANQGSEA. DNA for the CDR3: TGCAGCGTTGTTCGAGACAGCGCCAATGACGAGCAGTACTTC. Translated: CSVVRDSANDEQYF.

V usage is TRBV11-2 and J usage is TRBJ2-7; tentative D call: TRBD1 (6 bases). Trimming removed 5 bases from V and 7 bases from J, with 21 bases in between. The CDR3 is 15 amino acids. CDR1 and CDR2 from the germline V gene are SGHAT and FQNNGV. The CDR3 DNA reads TGTGCCAGCAGCCTCTCGGGACAAACGATGGGGGAGCAGTACTTC. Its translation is CASSLSGQTMGEQYF. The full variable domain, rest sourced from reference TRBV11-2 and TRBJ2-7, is EAGVAQSPRYKIIEKRQSVAFWCNPISGHATLYWYQQILGQGPKLLIQFQNNGVVDDSQLPKDRFSAERLKGVDSTLKIQPAKLEDSAVYLCASSLSGQTMGEQYFGPGTRLTVT.

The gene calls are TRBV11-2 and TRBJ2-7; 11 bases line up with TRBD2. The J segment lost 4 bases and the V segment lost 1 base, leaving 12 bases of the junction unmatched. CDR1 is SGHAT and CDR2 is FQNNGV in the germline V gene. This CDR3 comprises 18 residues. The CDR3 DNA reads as TGTGCCAGCAGCTTAGGTAAACAGTCGCGACTAGCGGGGTACGAGCAGTACTTC. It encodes CASSLGKQSRLAGYEQYF.

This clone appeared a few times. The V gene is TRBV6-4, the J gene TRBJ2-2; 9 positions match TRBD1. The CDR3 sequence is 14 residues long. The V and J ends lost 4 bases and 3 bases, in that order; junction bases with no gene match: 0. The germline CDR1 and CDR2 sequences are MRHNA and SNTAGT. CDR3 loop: CASSGTGDTGELFF. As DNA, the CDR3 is TGTGCCAGCAGTGGGACAGGGGACACCGGGGAGCTGTTTTTT.